One sample yielded the 26 T cell receptor beta chains listed below, sequenced in a study of shared clonotypes between healthy human individuals. The table came from immunoSEQ multiplex PCR; TCRdb's copy has only in-frame clones and leaves some out. This sample yields 2 million to 2.5 million clones, of which 85% to 95% are seen a single time; approximately 0.41% belongs to the top ten. The sample was naive CD4+ T cells from PBMCs. Subset in this sample: CD45RA+ positively selected. These receptors all stem from a man aged 18 to 30 in good health. Some clones in this sample may be carry-over from other donors' samples.

Details on this clone: The sample has other DNA sequences that encode this CDR3 too. The chain has TRBV28 and TRBJ1-5, with a tentative D call TRBD1 (5 bases). This CDR3 contains 14 residues. V was shortened by 2 bases and J by 4 bases, with 9 bases between the two germline ends. CDR1 and CDR2 from the germline V gene are MDHEN and SYDVKM. The CDR3 sequence: CASSLRRGNQPQHF. In DNA, the CDR3 is TGTGCCAGCAGTTTAAGGCGGGGGAATCAGCCCCAGCATTTT.

With respect to this clone: A junction boundary mismatches the germline segment, possibly from a read error. The CDR3 is CATSRDAGTSGNPGELFF. CDR3 coding DNA: TGTGCCACCAGCAGAGACGCTGGGACTAGCGGGAACCCCGGGGAGCTGTTTTTT. The chain links TRBV15 to TRBJ2-2; 13 nucleotides agree with TRBD2. Germline values: CDR1 LNHNV, CDR2 YYDKDF (reference sequence). CDR3 length: 18 amino acids.

The J gene is TRBJ1-1, the V gene TRBV7-9; no firm D call. The ends were cut back, 5 bases at V and 0 bases at J, with 7 bases in the middle. Germline assignment: CDR1 SEHNR and CDR2 FQNEAQ (reference sequence). CDR3 length: 13 residues. The CDR3 DNA is TGTGCCAGCAGCCCCTCCGTGAACACTGAAGCTTTCTTT. Its protein product is CASSPSVNTEAFF.

The chain has TRBV28 and TRBJ1-2, with 10 bases identical to TRBD1. V dropped 5 bases and J dropped 6; count of bases not matched to a gene: 9. Germline loops: CDR1 MDHEN, CDR2 SYDVKM. This CDR3 region has 15 residues. CDR3 nucleotides: TGTGCCAGCAGTATGCCGGGACAGGGGATGGATGGCTACACCTTC. Its translation is CASSMPGQGMDGYTF.

Concerning this clone itself: Other DNA sequences in the same sample also yield this CDR3. The chain recombines TRBV28 with TRBJ2-7; D unresolved. Germline CDR1 is MDHEN and CDR2 is SYDVKM. Trimming removed 6 bases from V and 3 bases from J, with 9 bases in between. CDR3 length: 12 amino acids. The CDR3 region has the DNA TGTGCCAGCAGCCCACCCGGCTACGAGCAGTACTTC. Encoded protein: CASSPPGYEQYF.

Points on this clone: The sample holds other DNA sequences that translate to the same CDR3. This chain connects TRBV7-9 to TRBJ2-2; D gene uncertain. The germline V and J ends were trimmed by 1 base and 7 bases, with 4 bases remaining between them. Looked up from germline, CDR1 is SEHNR and CDR2 is FQNEAQ (reference sequence). The CDR3 contains 12 residues. CDR3 in amino acids: CASSLEVGELFF. In DNA, the CDR3 is TGTGCCAGCAGCTTAGAGGTCGGGGAGCTGTTTTTT.

The chain uses TRBV5-4 and TRBJ2-1; 11 bases map to TRBD2. With 10 bases clipped from V and 7 bases from J, the junction kept 10 bases outside the gene matches. CDR1 is SGHNT, CDR2 YYREEE, per germline (reference sequence). The CDR3 consists of 14 residues. The CDR3 coding sequence is TGTGCCTGCTCGACTAGCGGGGAGGGGAATGAGCAGTTCTTC. It is translated as CACSTSGEGNEQFF.

The chain uses TRBV25-1 and TRBJ2-7, with 8 bases aligning to TRBD1. CDR1 is MGHDK, CDR2 SYGVNS, per germline. After removal of 4 bases from V and 3 bases from J, the junction contained 2 bases not matched to a gene. The CDR3 length is 13 residues. The CDR3 here is CASSVTGGYEQYF. DNA for the CDR3: TGTGCCAGCAGTGTAACAGGGGGCTACGAGCAGTACTTC.

This chain uses TRBV5-6 with TRBJ1-2; weak D call: TRBD1 (5 bases). CDR3 size: 15 residues. Per germline, CDR1 SGHDT and CDR2 YYEEEE. The V end lost 3 bases, the J end lost 2 bases, and 14 bases lay between the germline ends. CDR3 nucleotide sequence: TGTGCCAGCAGCTCCCGGACCTGGGGGAACTATGGCTACACCTTC. Protein product: CASSSRTWGNYGYTF.

This chain connects TRBV5-8 to TRBJ1-2; D ambiguous. Trimming pared 0 bases from V and 4 bases from J, leaving 13 bases between. Per germline, CDR1 SGHTS and CDR2 YDEGEE. This CDR3 comprises 15 residues. In DNA form, the CDR3 reads TGTGCCAGCAGCTTGGGCAGGAACCTGGGCTATGGCTACACCTTC. It is translated as CASSLGRNLGYGYTF. The full variable domain, its missing parts supplied by reference TRBV5-8 and TRBJ1-2, is EAGVTQSPTHLIKTRGQQATLRCSPISGHTSVYWYQQALGLGLQFLLWYDEGEERNRGNFPPRFSGRQFPNYSSELNVNALELEDSALYLCASSLGRNLGYGYTFGSGTRLTVV.

The chain uses TRBV5-1 and TRBJ2-3, with D perhaps TRBD1 or TRBD2 (5 bases each). V was clipped by 3 bases and J by 0 bases, with 11 bases between them. CDR3 length equals 15 residues. Germline CDR1 reads SGHRS; CDR2 reads YFSETQ. The CDR3 spells CASSSGPTSTDTQYF. In DNA, the CDR3 is TGCGCCAGCAGCTCGGGACCGACTAGCACAGATACGCAGTATTTT.

V usage is TRBV6-5 and J usage is TRBJ1-1; 9 nucleotides align to TRBD1. With 6 bases clipped from V and 5 bases from J, the junction kept 7 bases outside the gene matches. In germline, CDR1 is MNHEY, CDR2 SVGAGI. The CDR3 is 14 residues long. The CDR3 protein is CASRGTGTITEAFF. The CDR3 DNA reads TGTGCCAGCAGGGGGACAGGGACGATAACTGAAGCTTTCTTT.

This sequence joins TRBV5-4 and TRBJ2-2, with D possibly being TRBD2 (5 bases). This CDR3 comprises 16 residues. V gave up 0 bases and J gave up 1 base, with 10 bases separating them. CDR1 and CDR2 from the germline V gene are SGHNT and YYREEE (reference sequence). CDR3 nucleotide sequence: TGTGCCAGCAGCTTGGTCATCGGGGTGAACACCGGGGAGCTGTTTTTT. Protein sequence: CASSLVIGVNTGELFF. Complete variable domain (other parts from reference TRBV5-4 and TRBJ2-2): ETGVTQSPTHLIKTRGQQVTLRCSSQSGHNTVSWYQQALGQGPQFIFQYYREEENGRGNFPPRFSGLQFPNYSSELNVNALELDDSALYLCASSLVIGVNTGELFFGEGSRLTVL.

About this clone: The same CDR3 arises from other DNA sequences in this sample as well. The J gene is TRBJ2-1, the V gene TRBV18; D may be TRBD1 (6 bases). Looked up from germline, CDR1 is KGHSH and CDR2 is LQKENI. Trimming pared 6 bases from V and 7 bases from J, leaving 13 bases between. The CDR3 is 13 residues long. The DNA for the CDR3 is TGTGCCAGCTCCCCAAACAGGGTTAATGAGCAGTTCTTC. It translates to CASSPNRVNEQFF.

V usage is TRBV6-1 and J usage is TRBJ1-2, with unresolved D. CDR1 is MNHNS, CDR2 SASEGT, per germline. V gave up 5 bases and J gave up 8 bases, with 9 bases separating them. The CDR3 spans 11 residues. CDR3 sequence (DNA): TGTGCCAGCAGTTTGGAGCGGGGCTACACCTTC. Residues: CASSLERGYTF.

This chain uses TRBV14 with TRBJ1-1; D is unresolved. V lost 8 bases and J lost 5, with 18 bases in between. The germline V gene has CDR1 SGHDN and CDR2 FVKESK. The CDR3 loop spans 14 amino acids. The CDR3 region has the DNA TGTGCCAGCCAAAAGGTAATAGGGTCAACTGAAGCTTTCTTT. As protein: CASQKVIGSTEAFF.

This clone appeared a single time. The chain carries TRBV27 and TRBJ2-5; tentatively, D is TRBD1 (6 bases). With 8 bases removed from V and 5 bases from J, the gap between germline ends came to 27 bases. This CDR3 has 17 amino acids. The germline V gene has CDR1 MNHEY and CDR2 SMNVEV (reference sequence). CDR3 DNA: TGTGCCAGCCCCCCTCTGGGAACAGGGATGTCCTTGGAGACCCAGTACTTC. Protein sequence: CASPPLGTGMSLETQYF.

The gene calls are TRBV5-4 and TRBJ2-5, with D maybe TRBD1 (5 bases). The CDR3 contains 14 residues. CDR1 is SGHNT and CDR2 is YYREEE in the germline V gene (reference sequence). V shed 5 bases and J shed 1 base, with 12 bases lying between them. In nucleotides, the CDR3 is TGTGCCAGCAGAGGGGCAATGGGCCAAGAGACCCAGTACTTC. This translates into CASRGAMGQETQYF.

This chain uses TRBV15 with TRBJ1-5; TRBD1 might be the D (6 bases). The V and J ends lost 5 bases and 2 bases respectively, with 16 bases between them. This CDR3 contains 16 residues. In germline, CDR1 is LNHNV, CDR2 YYDKDF (reference sequence). In nucleotides, the CDR3 is TGTGCCACCAGCCGCCGGCGGGGGGCGGGCAATCAGCCCCAGCATTTT. Encoded protein: CATSRRRGAGNQPQHF.

The chain combines TRBV28 with TRBJ2-1, with 8 positions matching TRBD1. The CDR3 is made up of 13 amino acids. In germline, CDR1 is MDHEN, CDR2 SYDVKM. V dropped 7 bases and J dropped 5; count of bases not matched to a gene: 4. The chain's CDR3 is CASIETGDNEQFF. The CDR3 bases are TGTGCCAGCATCGAGACAGGGGACAATGAGCAGTTCTTC.

Of note for this clone: Other DNA sequences within the sample encode an identical CDR3. The chain combines TRBV6-1 with TRBJ2-7; weak D call: TRBD2 (6 bases). This CDR3 contains 13 residues. Germline V gives CDR1 MNHNS, CDR2 SASEGT. Trimming left V 6 bases short and J 4 bases short, with 13 bases between. The DNA for the CDR3 is TGTGCCAGCAGCAGGGACTCCTTGTACGAGCAGTACTTC. Its protein product is CASSRDSLYEQYF.

The J gene is TRBJ1-1, the V gene TRBV14; tentatively, D is TRBD1 (5 bases). This CDR3 is 16 amino acids long. Germline V gives CDR1 SGHDN, CDR2 FVKESK. Trimming cost V 3 bases and J 4 bases, with 18 bases left between them. Written as DNA, the CDR3 is TGTGCCAGCAGCCAGATTAGGAGCCAAGGGGTCACTGAAGCTTTCTTT. It encodes CASSQIRSQGVTEAFF.

In this sample, this clone turned up a few times. The chain joins TRBV30 to TRBJ1-1, with 8 nucleotides matching TRBD1. Germline CDR1 is GTSNPN and CDR2 is SVGIG (reference sequence). Unmatched junction bases numbered 18, after V lost 5 bases and J lost 1 base. The CDR3 is 18 amino acids. CDR3 sequence: CAWGPGTGIYQGNTEAFF. As DNA, the CDR3 is TGTGCCTGGGGCCCAGGGACAGGAATATACCAGGGGAACACTGAAGCTTTCTTT.

V usage is TRBV28 and J usage is TRBJ1-4, with 8 bases identical to TRBD1. V was pared by 6 bases and J by 5 bases, with 8 bases of the junction left unmatched. Per the germline V gene, CDR1 is MDHEN and CDR2 is SYDVKM. The CDR3 has 15 residues. Written as DNA, the CDR3 is TGTGCCAGCAGCAACACAGGGGGTTTAAATGAAAAACTGTTTTTT. Its translation: CASSNTGGLNEKLFF.

The J gene is TRBJ2-4, the V gene TRBV7-2; possible D gene TRBD2, 6 bases. The CDR3 is 15 amino acids. The germline CDR1 and CDR2 sequences are SGHTA and FQGNSA. The germline V and J ends were trimmed by 3 bases and 4 bases, with 13 bases remaining between them. CDR3: CASSLVRGLKNIQYF. For the CDR3, the DNA is TGTGCCAGCAGCTTGGTACGGGGACTTAAAAACATTCAGTACTTC.

The rearrangement links TRBV6-6 to TRBJ1-3, with TRBD1 as a possible D gene (5 bases). Trimming took off 8 bases at V and 0 bases at J, with 14 bases between the two ends. The length of the CDR3 is 15 residues. The germline V gene encodes CDR1 MNHNY and CDR2 SVGAGI (reference sequence). The CDR3 DNA reads as TGTGCCAGCCTGAACAGGTATAGCTCTGGAAACACCATATATTTT. Translation gives CASLNRYSSGNTIYF.